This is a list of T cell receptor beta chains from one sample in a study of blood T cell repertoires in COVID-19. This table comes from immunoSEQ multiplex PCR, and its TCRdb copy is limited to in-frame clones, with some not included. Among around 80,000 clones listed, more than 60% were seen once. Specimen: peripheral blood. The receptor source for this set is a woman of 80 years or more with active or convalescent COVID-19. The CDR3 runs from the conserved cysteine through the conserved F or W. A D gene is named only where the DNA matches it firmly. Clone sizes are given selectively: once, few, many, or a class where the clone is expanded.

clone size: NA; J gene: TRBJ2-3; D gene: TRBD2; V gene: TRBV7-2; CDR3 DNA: TGTGCCAGCAGCTTAGGCGGGGGGGGAGATACGCAGTATTTT; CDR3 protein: CASSLGGGGDTQYF
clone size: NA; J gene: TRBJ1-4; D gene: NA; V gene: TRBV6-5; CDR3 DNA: TGTGCCAGCTCCCTATCCCGATCGCGAAATGAAAAACTGTTTTTT; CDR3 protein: CASSLSRSRNEKLFF
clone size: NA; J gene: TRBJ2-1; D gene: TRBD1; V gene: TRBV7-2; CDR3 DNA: TGTGCCAGCAGTCTCGGACAGGGGGATTACAATGAGCAGTTCTTC; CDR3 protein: CASSLGQGDYNEQFF
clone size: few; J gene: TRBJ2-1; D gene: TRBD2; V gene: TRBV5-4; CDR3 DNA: TGTGCCAGCACGCTCGGGGGGGGCCCGTCCTACAATGAGCAGTTCTTC; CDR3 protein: CASTLGGGPSYNEQFF
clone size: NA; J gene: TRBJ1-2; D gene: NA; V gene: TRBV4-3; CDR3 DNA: TGCGCCAGCAGCCAAGAAGGCAGGGGCCACTATGGCTACACCTTC; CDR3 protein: CASSQEGRGHYGYTF
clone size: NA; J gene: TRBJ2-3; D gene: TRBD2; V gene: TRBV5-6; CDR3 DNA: TGTGCCAGCAGCCTCCGGACTAGCGGGGGGGGCACAGATACGCAGTATTTT; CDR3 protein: CASSLRTSGGGTDTQYF
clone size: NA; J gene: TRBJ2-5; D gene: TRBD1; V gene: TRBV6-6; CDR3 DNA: TGTGCCAGCAGCCGAGGACAGGGAGAGACCCAGTACTTC; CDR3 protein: CASSRGQGETQYF
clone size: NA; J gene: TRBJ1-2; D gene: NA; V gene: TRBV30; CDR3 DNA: TGTGCCTGGAGTGCACAGTACTATGGCTACACCTTC; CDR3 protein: CAWSAQYYGYTF
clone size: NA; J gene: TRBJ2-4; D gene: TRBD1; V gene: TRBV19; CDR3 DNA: TGTGCCAGTAGTGTCCAGGGGGCGGAAAACATTCAGTACTTC; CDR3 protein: CASSVQGAENIQYF
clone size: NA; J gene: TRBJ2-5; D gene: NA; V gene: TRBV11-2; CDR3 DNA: TGTGCCAGCAGCCAACGACTAGGTGACGGGGAGACCCAGTACTTC; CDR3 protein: CASSQRLGDGETQYF
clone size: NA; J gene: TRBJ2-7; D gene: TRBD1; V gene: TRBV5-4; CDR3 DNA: TGTGCCAGCAGCCCTCACACCGGGACAGGGGACCCCTACGAGCAGTACTTC; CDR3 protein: CASSPHTGTGDPYEQYF
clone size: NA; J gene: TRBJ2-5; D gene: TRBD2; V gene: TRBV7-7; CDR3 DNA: TGTGCTAGCAGCTTAGGACTAGTCCAAGAGACCCAGTACTTC; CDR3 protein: CASSLGLVQETQYF
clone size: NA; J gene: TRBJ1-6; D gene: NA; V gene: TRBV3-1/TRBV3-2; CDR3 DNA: TGTGCCAGCAGCCACACTGCGCTAAATTCACCCCTCCACTTT; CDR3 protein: CASSHTALNSPLHF
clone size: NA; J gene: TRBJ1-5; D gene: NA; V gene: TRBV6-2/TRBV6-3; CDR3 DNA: TGTGCCAGCAGTTGGGCAGGGGATAGCAATCAGCCCCAGCATTTT; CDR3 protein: CASSWAGDSNQPQHF
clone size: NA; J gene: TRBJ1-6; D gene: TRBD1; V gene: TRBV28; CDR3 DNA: TGTGCCAGCAGTGGGGGACAGAATAATTCACCCCTCCACTTT; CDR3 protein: CASSGGQNNSPLHF
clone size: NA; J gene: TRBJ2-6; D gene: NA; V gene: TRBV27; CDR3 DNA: TGTGCCAGCAGTCCAGGGGCTGCTGGGGCCAACGTCCTGACTTTC; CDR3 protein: CASSPGAAGANVLTF
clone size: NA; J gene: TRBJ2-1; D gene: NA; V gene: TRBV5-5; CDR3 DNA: TGTGCCAGCAGCTTGGACGGCTCCTACAATGAGCAGTTCTTC; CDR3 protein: CASSLDGSYNEQFF
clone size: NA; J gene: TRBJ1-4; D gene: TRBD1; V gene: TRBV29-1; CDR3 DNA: TGCAGCGTTCAGCAGGGGGCCGATGAAAAACTGTTTTTT; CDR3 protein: CSVQQGADEKLFF
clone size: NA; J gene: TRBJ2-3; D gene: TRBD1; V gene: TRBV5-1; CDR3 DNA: TGCGCCAGCAGCGTCGGACAGGCTAGCACAGATACGCAGTATTTT; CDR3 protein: CASSVGQASTDTQYF